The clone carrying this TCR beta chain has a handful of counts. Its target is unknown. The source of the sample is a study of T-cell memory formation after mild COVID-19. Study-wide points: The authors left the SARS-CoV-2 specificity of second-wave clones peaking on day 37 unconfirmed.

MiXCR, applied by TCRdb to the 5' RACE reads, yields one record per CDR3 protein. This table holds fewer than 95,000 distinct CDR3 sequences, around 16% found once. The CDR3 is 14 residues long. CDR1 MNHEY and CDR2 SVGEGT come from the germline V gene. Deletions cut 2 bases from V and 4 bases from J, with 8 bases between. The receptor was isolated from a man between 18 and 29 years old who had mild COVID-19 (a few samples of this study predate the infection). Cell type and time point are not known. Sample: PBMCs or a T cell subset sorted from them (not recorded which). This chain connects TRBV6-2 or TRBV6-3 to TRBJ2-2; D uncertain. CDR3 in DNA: TGTGCCAGCAGTTACGGGCAACTCACCGGGGAGCTGTTTTTT. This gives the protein CASSYGQLTGELFF.